These 25 T cell receptor beta chains came from one sample sequenced in a study of sequential checkpoint blockade in melanoma. Some clones are missing from TCRdb's copy, which holds only in-frame ones; the method was immunoSEQ multiplex PCR. The table records under 40,000 clones, 86% of them present only once. Treatment meaning: randomized to nivolumab then ipilimumab (arm A) or the reverse (arm B). Here the sequenced sample was CD8+ T cells sorted from blood (inferred from file names), taken from a patient given nivolumab and ipilimumab in sequence. All receptors come from a human donor with melanoma.

This chain uses TRBV9 with TRBJ2-2; D is ambiguous. This CDR3 region has 13 residues. Germline V gene lookup returns CDR1 SGDLS and CDR2 YYNGEE. The V gene lost 0 bases and the J gene lost 6 bases, with 6 bases spanning the gap. The CDR3 DNA sequence: TGTGCCAGCAGCGTAGGTGGCTCCGGGGAGCTGTTTTTT. Protein product: CASSVGGSGELFF.

The rearrangement uses TRBV7-2 and TRBJ1-2, with D unclear. Deletions cut 5 bases from V and 6 bases from J, with 16 bases between. The germline V gene encodes CDR1 SGHTA and CDR2 FQGNSA. The CDR3 covers 14 residues. This chain's CDR3 is CASSPWTVTNGYTF. The CDR3 region has the DNA TGTGCCAGCAGCCCCTGGACTGTAACCAATGGCTACACCTTC.

This clone was seen only once. The chain recombines TRBV10-3 with TRBJ2-7, with 8 bases lining up with TRBD1. Germline loops: CDR1 ENHRY, CDR2 SYGVKD. This CDR3 region has 16 residues. V lost 4 bases and J lost 2; bases outside the gene matches: 10. CDR3 in amino acids: CAISVDGDRSPYEQYF. In nucleotides, the CDR3 is TGTGCCATCAGTGTGGACGGGGACAGGAGCCCCTACGAGCAGTACTTC.

The chain is built from TRBV6-4 and TRBJ2-2; 11 bases line up with TRBD1. V lost 0 bases, J lost 4 bases, and 1 base stayed unmatched. The germline CDR1 and CDR2 sequences are MRHNA and SNTAGT. The CDR3 runs to 16 residues. The DNA of the CDR3 is TGTGCCAGCAGTGACTCCGGGACAGGGGGCACCGGGGAGCTGTTTTTT. Its translation: CASSDSGTGGTGELFF.

V and J are TRBV7-6 and TRBJ2-1, with a possible D match to TRBD2 (5 bases). CDR1 is SGHVS and CDR2 is FNYEAQ in the germline V gene. Trimming removed 5 bases at V and 0 bases at J, with 11 bases between. The CDR3 covers 15 residues. The CDR3 DNA sequence: TGTGCCAGCAGCCCTCTAACTAGCTCCTACAATGAGCAGTTCTTC. It specifies CASSPLTSSYNEQFF.

The chain carries TRBV19 and TRBJ2-4, with D perhaps matching TRBD1 (6 bases). Germline values: CDR1 LNHDA, CDR2 SQIVND (reference sequence). The CDR3 is made up of 14 amino acids. V was trimmed by 0 bases and J by 8 bases, leaving 11 bases between them. The chain's CDR3 is CASSIEPGVDIQYF. The CDR3 DNA follows: TGTGCCAGTAGTATAGAACCAGGGGTGGACATTCAGTACTTC.

The CDR3 sequence: CASSPRDTGEETQYF. The CDR3 DNA sequence: TGTGCCAGCAGCCCCCGGGACACTGGGGAGGAGACCCAGTACTTC. The chain recombines TRBV14 with TRBJ2-5; D possibly corresponds to TRBD1 (6 bases). This CDR3 is built from 15 residues. V was clipped by 4 bases and J by 5 bases, with 17 bases between them. Germline lookup yields CDR1 SGHDN and CDR2 FVKESK.

This clone was seen a single time. The chain links TRBV21-1 to TRBJ1-1; TRBD1 is the table's D call and was not checked against the DNA. TRBV21-1 is a known pseudogene. The CDR3 consists of 16 residues. The CDR3 bases are TGTGCCAGCAGCCCCCGGGACAGAGTCATGAACACTGAAGCTTTCTTT. This codes for CASSPRDRVMNTEAFF.

The DNA of the CDR3 is TGTGCCAGCAGCTTTTACCGACTAGCGGGGGAACGGCGGTACTTC. This gives the protein CASSFYRLAGERRYF. This chain joins TRBV7-2 and TRBJ2-7; TRBD2 matches at 12 bases. CDR3 length: 15 amino acids. Germline-derived CDR1 and CDR2 are SGHTA and FQGNSA. V lost 3 bases to trimming and J lost 12 bases; unmatched junction nucleotides: 12.

This clone was picked up one time. The chain recombines TRBV19 with TRBJ1-2, with D possibly matching TRBD1 (6 bases). Per the germline V gene, CDR1 is LNHDA and CDR2 is SQIVND (reference sequence). Trimming pared 4 bases from V and 2 bases from J, leaving 14 bases between. This CDR3 contains 15 residues. The CDR3 bases are TGTGCCAGTAGTACCCGGGACAACCTAAACTATGGCTACACCTTC. It codes for CASSTRDNLNYGYTF.

The CDR3 DNA follows: TGCGCCAGCAGCCAGCGGACAGGAGCCACCTTGGACGAGCAGTACTTC. Translated, it gives CASSQRTGATLDEQYF. The rearrangement links TRBV4-1 to TRBJ2-7; 7 bases fit TRBD1. CDR1 and CDR2 from the germline V gene are MGHRA and YSYEKL. The CDR3 sequence is 16 residues long. After removal of 3 bases from V and 5 bases from J, the junction contained 13 bases not matched to a gene.

V is TRBV4-3 and J is TRBJ2-7, with a possible D match to TRBD1 (5 bases). V dropped 2 bases and J dropped 2 bases, with 7 bases sitting between them. The CDR3 is 13 amino acids. Germline lookup yields CDR1 LGHNA and CDR2 YSLEER. CDR3 bases: TGCGCCAGCAGCCAAACAGGTACCTACGAGCAGTACTTC. Translated, it gives CASSQTGTYEQYF.

The chain has TRBV4-1 and TRBJ2-7; D may be TRBD2 (5 bases). Trimming shortened V by 1 base and J by 0 bases, and 10 bases separated the two germline ends. Per germline, CDR1 MGHRA and CDR2 YSYEKL. The CDR3 is made up of 15 amino acids. CDR3 region: CASSQASRSSYEQYF. DNA of the CDR3: TGCGCCAGCAGCCAAGCTAGCAGATCCTCCTACGAGCAGTACTTC.

Only one count was recorded for this clone. The chain employs TRBV7-9 and TRBJ1-1, with D maybe TRBD1 (5 bases). The CDR3 is made up of 12 amino acids. V gave up 1 base and J gave up 10 bases, with 10 bases separating them. CDR1 is SEHNR and CDR2 is FQNEAQ in the germline V gene (reference sequence). CDR3 sequence reads: CASSLGRAGAFF. Here the CDR3 DNA reads TGTGCCAGCAGCTTAGGCAGGGCTGGAGCTTTCTTT.

This chain uses TRBV15 with TRBJ2-4; 8 bases match TRBD1. The CDR3 is made up of 14 amino acids. In germline, CDR1 is LNHNV, CDR2 YYDKDF (reference sequence). Unmatched junction bases numbered 5, after V lost 8 bases and J lost 2 bases. The CDR3 here is CATDRGGSKNIQYF. The CDR3 bases are TGTGCCACCGACAGGGGTGGGTCCAAAAACATTCAGTACTTC.

This sequence joins TRBV5-8 and TRBJ1-2, with a tentative D call TRBD1 (5 bases). The V and J ends lost 3 bases and 9 bases respectively, with 21 bases between them. The CDR3 contains 15 residues. CDR1 and CDR2 from the germline V gene are SGHTS and YDEGEE. The CDR3, as DNA: TGTGCCAGCAGCTCCCAGTGGGAGGGGTCGTCGCGCTACACCTTC. It translates to CASSSQWEGSSRYTF.

The chain joins TRBV5-1 to TRBJ2-1; D unresolved. This CDR3 contains 13 residues. V lost 6 bases to trimming and J lost 0 bases, with 7 bases between them. Germline CDR1 and CDR2: SGHRS and YFSETQ. The DNA for the CDR3 is TGCGCCAGCACCCCCTACTCCTACAATGAGCAGTTCTTC. Translated: CASTPYSYNEQFF. The whole variable domain, remainder taken from reference TRBV5-1 and TRBJ2-1, is KAGVTQTPRYLIKTRGQQVTLSCSPISGHRSVSWYQQTPGQGLQFLFEYFSETQRNKGNFPGRFSGRQFSNSRSEMNVSTLELGDSALYLCASTPYSYNEQFFGPGTRLTVL.

The genes are TRBV7-9 and TRBJ2-3; D call uncertain. V lost 1 base and J 1 base, leaving 6 bases between the germline ends. Germline CDR1 SEHNR, CDR2 FQNEAQ (reference sequence). This CDR3 contains 14 residues. The CDR3: CASSLGPGTDTQYF. The CDR3 nucleotides are TGTGCCAGCAGCTTAGGCCCGGGCACAGATACGCAGTATTTT.

The genes are TRBV7-2 and TRBJ2-7; D is undetermined. The CDR3 is 13 amino acids. V was shortened by 1 base and J by 3 bases, with 7 bases between the two germline ends. The V gene's germline CDR1 is SGHTA and CDR2 FQGNSA. The CDR3, as DNA: TGTGCCAGCAGCTTAGGACTGATCTACGAGCAGTACTTC. This encodes CASSLGLIYEQYF.

This CDR3 reads CASRTGGANEKLFF. The DNA of the CDR3 is TGTGCCAGCAGAACAGGGGGCGCTAATGAAAAACTGTTTTTT. The genes are TRBV27 and TRBJ1-4, with 9 positions matching TRBD1. V trimming: 6 bases; J trimming: 3 bases; junction bases outside the gene matches: 2. CDR1 is MNHEY and CDR2 is SMNVEV in the germline V gene (reference sequence). The CDR3 is 14 residues long.

The V call is TRBV11-2, the J call TRBJ2-7; 8 bases are shared with TRBD2. The CDR3 sequence is 18 residues long. Per germline, CDR1 SGHAT and CDR2 FQNNGV. Trimming at V came to 3 bases and at J to 4 bases, leaving 17 bases not matched to a gene. CDR3 residues: CASSFPGATAGARYEQYF. The CDR3 DNA reads TGTGCCAGCAGCTTCCCCGGGGCCACAGCGGGAGCGAGGTACGAGCAGTACTTC.

V gene TRBV27 combines with J gene TRBJ2-1; a weak D match, TRBD1 (5 bases). This CDR3 comprises 13 residues. Trimming removed 1 base from V and 10 bases from J, with 11 bases in between. CDR1 is MNHEY, CDR2 SMNVEV, per germline (reference sequence). Here the CDR3 DNA reads TGTGCCAGCAGTTTATGGGCTGGGGCGGAGCAGTTCTTC. Protein product: CASSLWAGAEQFF.

The chain joins TRBV7-2 to TRBJ2-2, with 10 bases identical to TRBD2. The CDR3 contains 17 residues. V shed 7 bases, J shed 2 bases, and the junction held 10 bases outside the gene matches. Germline V gene sequence: CDR1 SGHTA, CDR2 FQGNSA. CDR3 residues: CASTRWASGGNTGELFF. As DNA, the CDR3 is TGTGCCAGCACCCGCTGGGCTAGCGGGGGTAACACCGGGGAGCTGTTTTTT.

In its sample, this clone was seen a few times. V is TRBV13 and J is TRBJ2-7; TRBD1 matches at 7 bases. The J segment lost 0 bases and the V segment lost 6 bases, leaving 2 bases of the junction unmatched. There are 13 residues in the CDR3. Germline V gene sequence: CDR1 PRHDT, CDR2 FYEKMQ (reference sequence). Here the CDR3 reads CASRRTGSYEQYF. CDR3 DNA: TGTGCCAGCAGGCGGACAGGCTCCTACGAGCAGTACTTC.

The rearrangement joins TRBV7-2 to TRBJ2-1, with 8 bases lining up with TRBD2. CDR3 length: 16 residues. V shed 5 bases, J shed 4 bases, and the junction held 10 bases outside the gene matches. Looked up from germline, CDR1 is SGHTA and CDR2 is FQGNSA. The CDR3 protein is CASSLDREGLYNEQFF. The CDR3 coding sequence is TGTGCCAGCAGCCTTGACCGGGAGGGGCTTTACAATGAGCAGTTCTTC.